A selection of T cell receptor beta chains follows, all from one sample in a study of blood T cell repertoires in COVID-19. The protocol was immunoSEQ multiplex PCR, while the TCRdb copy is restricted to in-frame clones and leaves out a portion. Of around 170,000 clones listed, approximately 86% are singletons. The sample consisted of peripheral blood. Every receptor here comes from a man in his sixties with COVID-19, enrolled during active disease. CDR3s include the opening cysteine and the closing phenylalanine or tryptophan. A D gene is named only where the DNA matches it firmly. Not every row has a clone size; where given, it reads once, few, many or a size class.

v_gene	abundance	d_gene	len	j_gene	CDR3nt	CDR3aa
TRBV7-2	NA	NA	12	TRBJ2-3	TGTGCCAGCAGCTGGACACATTCGATGGAGTATTTT	CASSWTHSMEYF
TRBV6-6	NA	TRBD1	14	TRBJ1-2	TGTGCCAGCAGCGCAGACAGGGAGGCAAGTGGCTACACCTTC	CASSADREASGYTF
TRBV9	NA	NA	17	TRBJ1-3	TGTGCCAGCAGCGTAGCTACCTCCAGGTTCTCTGGAAACACCATATATTTT	CASSVATSRFSGNTIYF
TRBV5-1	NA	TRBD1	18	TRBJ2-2	TGCGCCAGCAGCTGGCCCACGTCCGGGACAGGGGGGACCGGGGAGCTGTTTTTT	CASSWPTSGTGGTGELFF
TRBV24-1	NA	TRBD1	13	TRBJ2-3	TGTGCCACCAATGGACAGGGGACAGATACGCAGTATTTT	CATNGQGTDTQYF
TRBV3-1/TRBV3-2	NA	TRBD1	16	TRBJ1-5	TGTGCCAGCAGCCACGGGGACAGGGGACGCAATCAGCCCCAGCATTTT	CASSHGDRGRNQPQHF
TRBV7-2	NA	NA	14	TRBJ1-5	TGTGCCATCCCGGGGGGGAGATACAATCAGCCCCAGCATTTT	CAIPGGRYNQPQHF
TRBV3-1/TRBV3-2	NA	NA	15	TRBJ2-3	TGTGCCAGCAGCCCGAGGGCCGGTGGGACAGATACGCAGTATTTT	CASSPRAGGTDTQYF
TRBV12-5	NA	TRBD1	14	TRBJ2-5	TGTGCTAGTGGCCGGGGACAGGGGCAAGAGACCCAGTACTTC	CASGRGQGQETQYF
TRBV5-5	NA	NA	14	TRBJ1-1	TGTGCCAGCAGCTTGCAGCGACTGAACACTGAAGCTTTCTTT	CASSLQRLNTEAFF
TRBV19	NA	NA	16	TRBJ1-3	TGTGCCAGTAGTCCCCGACAGTACTCCTCTGGAAACACCATATATTTT	CASSPRQYSSGNTIYF
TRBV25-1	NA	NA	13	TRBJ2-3	TGTGCCAGCACTCTACCGCCCTCAGATACGCAGTATTTT	CASTLPPSDTQYF
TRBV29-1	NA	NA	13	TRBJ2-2	TGCAGCGTTGTGGCATCCAGCACCGGGGAGCTGTTTTTT	CSVVASSTGELFF
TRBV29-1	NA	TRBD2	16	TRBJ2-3	TGCAGCGTTGAAGATTCGGGCGGGGGTCGCACAGATACGCAGTATTTT	CSVEDSGGGRTDTQYF
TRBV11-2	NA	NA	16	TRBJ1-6	TGTGCCAGCAGCGTCCAACGGGACGGGGGTGTTAGCCCCCTCCACTTT	CASSVQRDGGVSPLHF
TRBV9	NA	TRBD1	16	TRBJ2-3	TGTGCCAGCAGCGTCCGAACCGGGACAGGGGCAGATACGCAGTATTTT	CASSVRTGTGADTQYF
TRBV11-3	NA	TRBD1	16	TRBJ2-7	TGTGCCAGCAGCTTTTGGTCAGGACAGGGGGCTGGCGAGCAGTACTTC	CASSFWSGQGAGEQYF
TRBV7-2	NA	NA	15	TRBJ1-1	TGTGCCAGCAGCAACTACGGGGGGCGCGTAGCTGAAGCTTTCTTT	CASSNYGGRVAEAFF
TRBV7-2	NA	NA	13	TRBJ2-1	TGTGCCAGCAGTAACCCAGGGAACAATGAGCAGTTCTTC	CASSNPGNNEQFF
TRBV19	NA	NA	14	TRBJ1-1	TGTGCCAGTAGTACAGGGGCGCAGCCCCGTCCAGCTTTCTTT	CASSTGAQPRPAFF
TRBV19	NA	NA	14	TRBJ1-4	TGTGCCAGTAGTATATCGGGGGTGAATGAAAAACTGTTTTTT	CASSISGVNEKLFF
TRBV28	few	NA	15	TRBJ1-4	TGTGCCAGCAACTCCCCCAGCAGGTTGTATGAAAAACTGTTTTTT	CASNSPSRLYEKLFF
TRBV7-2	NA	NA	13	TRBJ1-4	TGTGCCAGCAGCACGGAGACGCGGGAAAAACTGTTTTTT	CASSTETREKLFF
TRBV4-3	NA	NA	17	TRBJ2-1	TGCGCCAGCAGCCAAGATACAACGGGGTCTTCCTACAATGAGCAGTTCTTC	CASSQDTTGSSYNEQFF
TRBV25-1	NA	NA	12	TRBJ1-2	TGTGCCAGCAGCCCCTCGGGAGATGGCTACACCTTC	CASSPSGDGYTF
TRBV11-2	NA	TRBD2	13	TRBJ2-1	TGTGCCAGCAGCCACGAGACTAGCGGGGAGCAGTTCTTC	CASSHETSGEQFF
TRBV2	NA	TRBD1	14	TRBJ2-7	TGTGCCGGGGGCGCGGGACAGGTCTTCTACGAGCAGTACTTC	CAGGAGQVFYEQYF
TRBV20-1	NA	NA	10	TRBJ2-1	TGCAGTGCTTACCTACAGGGGCAGTTCTTC	CSAYLQGQFF
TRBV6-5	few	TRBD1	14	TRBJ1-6	TGTGCCAGCAAGAACAGGGGTAATCATTCACCCCTCCACTTT	CASKNRGNHSPLHF
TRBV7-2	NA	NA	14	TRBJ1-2	TGTGCCAGCAGCTTATCTGGCCAGGGCCATGGCTACACCTTC	CASSLSGQGHGYTF
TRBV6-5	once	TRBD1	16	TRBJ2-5	TGTGCCAGCAGTTACGGCGCGGGGACAGGTGAAGAGACCCAGTACTTC	CASSYGAGTGEETQYF
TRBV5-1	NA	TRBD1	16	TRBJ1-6	TGCGCCAGCAGCTTGGGTGGGACAGAAACCCATTCACCCCTCCACTTT	CASSLGGTETHSPLHF
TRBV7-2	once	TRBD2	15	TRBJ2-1	TGTGCCAGCAGCTTAGAGCTAGCGGGCCCCAATGAGCAGTTCTTC	CASSLELAGPNEQFF
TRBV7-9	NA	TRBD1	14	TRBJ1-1	TGTGCCAGCAGCCTCAGACAGGGGAACACTGAAGCTTTCTTT	CASSLRQGNTEAFF
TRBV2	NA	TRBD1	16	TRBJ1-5	TGTGCCAGCAGTCCGGGACAGGGAAACCTCAATCAGCCCCAGCATTTT	CASSPGQGNLNQPQHF
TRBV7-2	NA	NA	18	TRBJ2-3	TGTGCCAGCAGCTTAGGGCCCCTCGAGTGGGGGGGCACAGATACGCAGTATTTT	CASSLGPLEWGGTDTQYF
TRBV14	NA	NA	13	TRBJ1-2	TGTGCCAGCAGCGGACAGCTTAACTATGGCTACACCTTC	CASSGQLNYGYTF